One and the same sample provided the 28 T cell receptor beta chains below, sequenced in a study of cytomegalovirus exposure and HLA in healthy donors. With 60 Vbeta and 13 Jbeta primers, the PCR was carried out. Libraries were prepared by immunoSEQ multiplex PCR; TCRdb keeps only in-frame clonotypes and omits some of them. The sample has under 200,000 clones, around 84% seen once. Sample: PBMCs. These receptors were collected from a male donor in good health and CMV-seropositive.

This clone showed up just once. This chain connects TRBV5-1 to TRBJ1-4; possible D gene TRBD1, 5 bases. This CDR3 region has 15 residues. Germline V CDR1 and CDR2: SGHRS, YFSETQ. Trimming cost V 1 base and J 5 bases, with 12 bases left between them. The CDR3, as DNA: TGCGCCAGCAGCTTGATGAGGGGAGGGAATGAAAAACTGTTTTTT. Amino acids: CASSLMRGGNEKLFF.

The chain joins TRBV6-6 to TRBJ2-1; D uncertain. CDR3 size: 12 residues. Per germline, CDR1 MNHNY and CDR2 SVGAGI (reference sequence). V lost 6 bases and J 6 bases, leaving 9 bases between the germline ends. CDR3 in DNA: TGTGCCAGCAGCAGAGGAAGCAATGAGCAGTTCTTC. As protein: CASSRGSNEQFF.

This clone was recorded only once. The V call is TRBV4-1, the J call TRBJ1-4; D is perhaps TRBD1 (5 bases). Trimming removed 0 bases from V and 7 bases from J, with 12 bases in between. The CDR3 has 15 residues. The germline V gene has CDR1 MGHRA and CDR2 YSYEKL. The CDR3 DNA sequence: TGCGCCAGCAGCCAAGATCAGGGAGGTCGTGAAAAACTGTTTTTT. The encoded protein is CASSQDQGGREKLFF.

The V call is TRBV6-1, the J call TRBJ2-1; 10 positions match TRBD2. The V gene end was trimmed by 7 bases and the J gene end by 6 bases; junction bases not matched to a gene: 9. The germline V gene encodes CDR1 MNHNS and CDR2 SASEGT. The CDR3 runs 15 residues. The CDR3 region is CASIFSGGLGNEQFF. In DNA form, the CDR3 reads TGTGCCAGCATTTTTAGCGGGGGGCTGGGCAATGAGCAGTTCTTC.

The rearrangement links TRBV6-1 to TRBJ2-5; 8 positions agree with TRBD1. The CDR3 contains 15 residues. From germline, CDR1 is MNHNS and CDR2 SASEGT. J lost 1 base, V lost 7 bases, and 8 bases had no gene match. This CDR3 reads CASTPWDRTQETQYF. In nucleotides, the CDR3 is TGTGCCAGCACCCCGTGGGACAGGACCCAAGAGACCCAGTACTTC.

CDR3 coding DNA: TGTGCCAGCAGGAATGATGACTTGGGAAAACTGTTTTTT. Encoded protein: CASRNDDLGKLFF. The chain has TRBV5-5 and TRBJ1-4; D remains unclear. Germline V gives CDR1 SGHKS, CDR2 YYEKEE (reference sequence). Trimming took 5 bases from V and 10 from J, leaving 15 bases between them. This CDR3 spans 13 amino acids.

A few counts support this clone. The chain couples TRBV5-6 to TRBJ1-2; tentative D call: TRBD1 (5 bases). There are 15 residues in the CDR3. Germline V lookup: CDR1 SGHDT, CDR2 YYEEEE. V lost 2 bases and J lost 0, with 11 bases in between. The CDR3 nucleotides read TGTGCCAGCAGCTTCCGGTCGACAGCTAACTATGGCTACACCTTC. This sequence encodes CASSFRSTANYGYTF. Supplemented by reference TRBV5-6 and TRBJ1-2, the full variable domain reads DAGVTQSPTHLIKTRGQQVTLRCSPKSGHDTVSWYQQALGQGPQFIFQYYEEEERQRGNFPDRFSGHQFPNYSSELNVNALLLGDSALYLCASSFRSTANYGYTFGSGTRLTVV.

This rearrangement joins TRBV10-3 to TRBJ2-7; 8 nucleotides match TRBD2. This CDR3 comprises 14 residues. CDR1 and CDR2 from the germline V gene are ENHRY and SYGVKD. V shed 6 bases, J shed 5 bases, and the junction held 9 bases outside the gene matches. The CDR3 spells CAIRISGSVDEQYF. The CDR3 nucleotides are TGTGCCATCAGAATAAGCGGGAGCGTGGACGAGCAGTACTTC.

The chain recombines TRBV25-1 with TRBJ2-5, with a tentative D call TRBD1 (6 bases). V lost 6 bases and J lost 7, with 18 bases in between. Germline V gene sequence: CDR1 MGHDK, CDR2 SYGVNS. The length of the CDR3 is 14 residues. The chain's CDR3 is CASRDTGIKRTQYF. The DNA of the CDR3 is TGTGCCAGCAGGGACACAGGGATCAAGAGGACCCAGTACTTC.

The genes are TRBV5-4 and TRBJ2-1, with TRBD1 as a possible D gene (5 bases). V lost 3 bases and J lost 0, with 10 bases in between. In germline, CDR1 is SGHNT, CDR2 YYREEE (reference sequence). The CDR3 is 15 residues long. The CDR3 here is CASSSTVNSYNEQFF. The CDR3, as DNA: TGTGCCAGCAGCTCGACAGTCAACTCCTACAATGAGCAGTTCTTC.

The V and J genes are TRBV5-4 and TRBJ2-1; D perhaps matches TRBD1 (7 bases). V lost 3 bases and J 3 bases, leaving 16 bases between the germline ends. Germline loops: CDR1 SGHNT, CDR2 YYREEE (reference sequence). The CDR3 has 16 residues. The CDR3 reads CASSSSQGGFYNEQFF. The CDR3 nucleotides read TGTGCCAGCAGCTCGAGCCAGGGGGGATTCTACAATGAGCAGTTCTTC.

This clone appeared once. The chain has TRBV5-6 and TRBJ2-7; unclear D gene. This CDR3 is 13 amino acids long. Germline V gene data show CDR1 as SGHDT and CDR2 as YYEEEE. The V gene lost 2 bases and the J gene lost 3 bases, with 9 bases spanning the gap. The chain's CDR3 is CASSFVQSYEQYF. CDR3 sequence (DNA): TGTGCCAGCAGCTTCGTACAGAGCTACGAGCAGTACTTC. The full variable domain, in which reference TRBV5-6 and TRBJ2-7 provide the parts outside the CDR3, is DAGVTQSPTHLIKTRGQQVTLRCSPKSGHDTVSWYQQALGQGPQFIFQYYEEEERQRGNFPDRFSGHQFPNYSSELNVNALLLGDSALYLCASSFVQSYEQYFGPGTRLTVT.

The rearrangement joins TRBV14 to TRBJ2-1; TRBD2 matches 8 bases. The germline V gene encodes CDR1 SGHDN and CDR2 FVKESK. The junction had 10 bases not matched to a gene; V was cut back by 5 bases and J by 4 bases. The CDR3 loop spans 16 amino acids. CDR3 amino acids: CASSTGLSGRYNEQFF. The CDR3, as DNA: TGTGCCAGCAGCACCGGACTGAGCGGGAGATACAATGAGCAGTTCTTC.

V and J are TRBV27 and TRBJ2-2, with no clear D. V lost 5 bases and J lost 1, with 14 bases in between. Germline CDR1 reads MNHEY; CDR2 reads SMNVEV (reference sequence). The CDR3 length is 16 residues. CDR3 amino acids: CASSQISARNTGELFF. The CDR3 nucleotides read TGTGCCAGCAGTCAGATATCCGCCAGGAACACCGGGGAGCTGTTTTTT.

V usage is TRBV9 and J usage is TRBJ1-3; tentative D call: TRBD1 (5 bases). Trimming pared 0 bases from V and 0 bases from J, leaving 10 bases between. The CDR3 is 16 amino acids. Germline V gene data show CDR1 as SGDLS and CDR2 as YYNGEE. This chain's CDR3 is CASSVGGRNSGNTIYF. CDR3 sequence (DNA): TGTGCCAGCAGCGTAGGGGGCCGAAACTCTGGAAACACCATATATTTT.

This clone was seen only once. The chain is built from TRBV30 and TRBJ1-2, with a possible D match to TRBD1 (6 bases). Trimming stripped 0 bases from V and 4 bases from J, with 9 bases between. Germline CDR1 GTSNPN, CDR2 SVGIG (reference sequence). This CDR3 has 13 amino acids. The CDR3 loop is CAWSVIRGYGYTF. The CDR3 region has the DNA TGTGCCTGGAGTGTCATCAGGGGCTATGGCTACACCTTC.

The chain links TRBV30 to TRBJ2-6, with 10 bases fitting TRBD1. There are 15 residues in the CDR3. V dropped 6 bases and J dropped 3; count of bases not matched to a gene: 5. The germline V gene encodes CDR1 GTSNPN and CDR2 SVGIG (reference sequence). The DNA for the CDR3 is TGTGCCTGTTTCGACAGGGGGCGTGGGGCCAACGTCCTGACTTTC. Protein product: CACFDRGRGANVLTF.

The chain employs TRBV18 and TRBJ2-5, with D perhaps matching TRBD2 (6 bases). The DNA end is a closer match to TRBJ2-7, so the J assignment may be wrong. The germline V gene encodes CDR1 KGHSH and CDR2 LQKENI. This CDR3 has 17 residues. The CDR3: CASSPQWGKDYHYEQYF. The CDR3, as DNA: TGTGCCAGCTCACCACAATGGGGTAAGGACTATCACTACGAGCAGTACTTC.

Points on this clone: Germline is not matched at one junction end, which may reflect a read error. V usage is TRBV28 and J usage is TRBJ2-7; 12 positions match TRBD2. The CDR3 has 16 residues. Germline lookup yields CDR1 MDHEN and CDR2 SYDVKM. The CDR3 is CASSSPSGRASYKQYF. CDR3 nucleotides: TGTGCCAGCAGTTCCCCTAGCGGGAGGGCCTCCTACAAGCAGTACTTC.

This chain uses TRBV5-1 with TRBJ1-4; no reliable D call. V shed 0 bases and J shed 2 bases, with 5 bases lying between them. This CDR3 region has 14 residues. Germline loops: CDR1 SGHRS, CDR2 YFSETQ. CDR3 coding DNA: TGCGCCAGCAGCTTGGCCCCTACTAATGAAAAACTGTTTTTT. It is translated as CASSLAPTNEKLFF.

This chain connects TRBV9 to TRBJ2-3; the D is unclear. The V end was cut by 0 bases, the J end by 3 bases, with 5 bases between. The CDR3 consists of 13 residues. The germline gives CDR1 SGDLS, CDR2 YYNGEE. The CDR3 DNA sequence: TGTGCCAGCAGCGTAGTAGAAACAGATACGCAGTATTTT. Protein product: CASSVVETDTQYF.

This chain connects TRBV28 to TRBJ1-2; TRBD1 might be the D (5 bases). This CDR3 is built from 12 residues. Per the germline V gene, CDR1 is MDHEN and CDR2 is SYDVKM. Trimming pared 8 bases from V and 4 bases from J, leaving 11 bases between. The CDR3 protein is CASLRAPYGYTF. In DNA, the CDR3 is TGTGCCAGCCTCAGGGCTCCCTATGGCTACACCTTC.

This chain connects TRBV5-1 to TRBJ2-1; 8 bases line up with TRBD1. Germline CDR1 and CDR2: SGHRS and YFSETQ. The junction had 10 bases not matched to a gene; V was cut back by 4 bases and J by 7 bases. This CDR3 is 15 amino acids long. CDR3 bases: TGCGCCAGCAGCGGAACGGGACAGGTCTCAAATGAGCAGTTCTTC. As protein: CASSGTGQVSNEQFF.

V and J are TRBV6-6 and TRBJ1-1; D is undetermined. Germline loops: CDR1 MNHNY, CDR2 SVGAGI (reference sequence). V lost 7 bases and J lost 1, with 13 bases in between. CDR3 length equals 14 residues. CDR3 protein: CASTRESGNTEAFF. CDR3 bases: TGTGCCAGCACACGGGAAAGTGGGAACACTGAAGCTTTCTTT.

The rearrangement links TRBV27 to TRBJ1-5; TRBD1 might be the D (5 bases). The V gene lost 7 bases and the J gene lost 3 bases, with 13 bases spanning the gap. Germline CDR1 and CDR2: MNHEY and SMNVEV (reference sequence). The CDR3 spans 14 residues. Here the CDR3 DNA reads TGTGCCAGCACAGCACAGGTCAACAATCAGCCCCAGCATTTT. As protein: CASTAQVNNQPQHF.

V usage is TRBV19 and J usage is TRBJ2-1, with 11 bases aligning to TRBD2. The CDR3 has 17 residues. Per the germline V gene, CDR1 is LNHDA and CDR2 is SQIVND (reference sequence). Trimming at V came to 1 base and at J to 2 bases, leaving 4 bases not matched to a gene. As DNA, the CDR3 is TGTGCCAGTAGTATAGGCCGACTAGCGGGGACCTACAATGAGCAGTTCTTC. It translates to CASSIGRLAGTYNEQFF.

The DNA of the CDR3 is TGTGCCAGCAGCTGGACAGGACAGCCGGACACTGAAGCTTTCTTT. It specifies CASSWTGQPDTEAFF. The gene calls are TRBV5-6 and TRBJ1-1; TRBD1 matches 7 bases. V trimming: 3 bases; J trimming: 3 bases; junction bases outside the gene matches: 8. CDR1 is SGHDT and CDR2 is YYEEEE in the germline V gene. The CDR3 runs to 15 residues.

CDR3 residues: CASSLVPGVAYEQYF. CDR3 DNA: TGCGCCAGCAGCTTGGTACCAGGGGTGGCCTACGAGCAGTACTTC. V is TRBV5-1 and J is TRBJ2-7; D is possibly TRBD1 (6 bases). Germline V gene lookup returns CDR1 SGHRS and CDR2 YFSETQ. The ends were cut back, 0 bases at V and 2 bases at J, with 12 bases in the middle. The CDR3 totals 15 residues.